These T cell receptor beta chains were read from a single sample in a study of response to subunit inactivated influenza vaccine. TCRdb recomputed calls from the RT-PCR reads with MiXCR, one row per CDR3 protein. Here the sample spans some 550,000 distinct CDR3 sequences, roughly 23% being singletons. This sample also belongs to another study, concerning T cells expressing NK-cell markers.

Sequencing was performed on CD4+ T cells sorted from PBMCs, taken less than 13 days after vaccination. The receptor source for this set is a man in his fifties who received an inactivated influenza vaccine. The CDR3 runs from the conserved cysteine through the conserved F or W. Fields, in order: D gene, J gene, V gene, clone size, CDR3 protein, CDR3 DNA. The D gene is left open where the match is weak. Expanded clones are given a class, and other clones once, few, many or no size at all.

TRBD2 TRBJ2-5 TRBV20-1 - CSAYGTREETQYF TGCAGTGCTTACGGGACTAGGGAGGAGACCCAGTACTTC
- TRBJ2-5 TRBV7-9 many CASSRTHQETQYF TGTGCCAGCAGCCGTACGCACCAAGAGACCCAGTACTTC
TRBD1 TRBJ2-1 TRBV30 many CACRRGGRYNEQFF TGTGCCTGTCGCCGAGGGGGCCGCTACAATGAGCAGTTCTTC
TRBD1 TRBJ2-5 TRBV20-1 - CSGRDRETQYF TGCAGTGGACGGGACAGAGAGACCCAGTACTTC
TRBD1 TRBJ2-1 TRBV6-2/TRBV6-3 - CASSPRPRGTSYNEQFF TGTGCCAGCAGCCCCCGACCCAGGGGGACATCCTACAATGAGCAGTTCTTC
- TRBJ1-2 TRBV6-1 few CASSRDPDRSHYGYTF TGTGCCAGCAGCCGCGACCCCGACAGGTCACACTATGGCTACACCTTC
TRBD2 TRBJ2-3 TRBV29-1 - CSVDFGGLAGSDTQYF TGCAGCGTTGATTTCGGGGGACTAGCGGGATCCGATACGCAGTATTTT
- TRBJ1-2 TRBV20-1 - CSAREDSNYGYTF TGCAGTGCTAGAGAGGACAGTAACTATGGCTACACCTTC
TRBD2 TRBJ2-3 TRBV7-2 - CASSLVPLAGTDTQYF TGTGCCAGCAGCTTAGTCCCCCTAGCGGGAACAGATACGCAGTATTTT
TRBD1 TRBJ2-7 TRBV29-1 few CSVRQGPAYEQYF TGCAGCGTTCGACAGGGGCCCGCCTACGAGCAGTACTTC
- TRBJ1-4 TRBV5-1 many CASSLGPSGTAAEKLFF TGCGCCAGCAGCTTGGGACCCTCCGGGACCGCGGCTGAAAAACTGTTTTTT
- TRBJ1-5 TRBV6-1 few CASRSHLSNQPQHF TGTGCCAGCAGGAGTCACTTAAGCAATCAGCCCCAGCATTTT
- TRBJ1-2 TRBV5-6 few CASSLVGHGYTF TGTGCCAGCAGCTTGGTGGGTCATGGCTACACCTTC
- TRBJ1-1 TRBV14 few CASSQGILGTTEAFF TGTGCCAGCAGCCAAGGGATTCTTGGGACTACCGAAGCTTTCTTT
- TRBJ2-1 TRBV20-1 few CSAGPNEQFF TGCAGTGCTGGCCCGAATGAGCAGTTCTTC
- TRBJ2-2 TRBV25-1 few CASSLGGTAPTGELFF TGTGCCAGCAGCCTCGGGGGTACAGCGCCCACCGGGGAGCTGTTTTTT
TRBD1 TRBJ1-5 TRBV27 - CASSLKPPGQGDNQPQHF TGTGCCAGCAGTTTAAAACCCCCGGGACAGGGAGACAATCAGCCCCAGCATTTT
- TRBJ2-3 TRBV12-3/TRBV12-4 many CASTAWGGVDTQYF TGTGCCAGCACCGCCTGGGGGGGCGTAGATACGCAGTATTTT
- TRBJ2-6 TRBV3-1 few CASSQARVGSPVLTF TGTGCCAGCAGCCAAGCCCGGGTGGGGTCCCCCGTCCTGACTTTC
TRBD2 TRBJ2-7 TRBV12-3/TRBV12-4 few CASSFRTGTRSHEQYF TGTGCCAGCAGTTTTAGGACCGGGACTAGGAGTCACGAGCAGTACTTC
- TRBJ1-5 TRBV12-3/TRBV12-4 many CASSLGVRGRSNQPQHF TGTGCCAGCAGTTTAGGGGTCAGGGGAAGAAGCAATCAGCCCCAGCATTTT
- TRBJ2-7 TRBV29-1 few CSVELGGYEQYF TGCAGCGTTGAACTGGGCGGCTACGAGCAGTACTTC
- TRBJ2-5 TRBV12-3/TRBV12-4 few CASSLPQYPEYF TGTGCCAGCAGTTTACCACAATACCCTGAGTACTTC
- TRBJ2-2 TRBV6-5 many CASSYTSTNTGELFF TGTGCCAGCAGTTACACTAGCACGAACACCGGGGAGCTGTTTTTT